The 21 T cell receptor beta chains below were found in one sample sequenced in a study of CD8 T cells in ankylosing spondylitis. Study results and caveats: There was a TCR beta motif, made of several highly homologous variants, that appeared characteristic of ankylosing spondylitis blood.

Antigens of these TCRs are unknown. In TCRdb, the 5' RACE reads were re-called with MiXCR into one record per CDR3 protein. Here the sample spans fewer than 450,000 distinct CDR3 sequences, roughly 18% being singletons. Sequenced material: blood, either unsorted or a sorted T cell fraction (not recorded which). The receptors stem from a male donor with ankylosing spondylitis.

This chain connects TRBV20-1 to TRBJ2-1; D is unresolved. Per the germline V gene, CDR1 is DFQATT and CDR2 is SNEGSKA (reference sequence). With 7 bases removed from V and 2 bases from J, the gap between germline ends came to 21 bases. The CDR3 has 16 amino acids. The CDR3 DNA reads as TGCAGTGGGAGAGGTAGCCTAGAAAGCCCCTACAATGAGCAGTTCTTC. Its protein product is CSGRGSLESPYNEQFF.

Many counts were recorded for this clonotype. The gene calls are TRBV20-1 and TRBJ2-2; a possible D gene is TRBD2 (6 bases). Per the germline V gene, CDR1 is DFQATT and CDR2 is SNEGSKA (reference sequence). Trimming pared 5 bases from V and 1 base from J, leaving 14 bases between. The CDR3 covers 15 residues. The CDR3, as DNA: TGCAGTGCTCGCCCCCCGCGGGGGAACACCGGGGAGCTGTTTTTT. This codes for CSARPPRGNTGELFF.

The CDR3 protein is CASSLRLAGGADTQYF. The CDR3 DNA is TGCGCCAGCAGCTTGAGACTAGCGGGGGGGGCGGATACGCAGTATTTT. The gene calls are TRBV5-1 and TRBJ2-3; 14 bases are a match to TRBD2. Trimming removed 1 base from V and 6 bases from J; junction bases left unmatched: 4. The CDR3 is 16 residues long. Per germline, CDR1 SGHRS and CDR2 YFSETQ.

The gene calls are TRBV6-1 and TRBJ1-2; weak D call: TRBD1 (6 bases). Germline V CDR1 and CDR2: MNHNS, SASEGT. There are 16 residues in the CDR3. V was clipped by 0 bases and J by 4 bases, with 15 bases between them. The CDR3 DNA is TGTGCCAGCAGTGAAGCGGGGGGGCAGGGCGGCTATGGCTACACCTTC. It codes for CASSEAGGQGGYGYTF.

This clonotype was found a few times. The chain carries TRBV11-2 and TRBJ1-1; D is perhaps TRBD1 (5 bases). Trimming took 5 bases from V and 2 from J, leaving 18 bases between them. Per germline, CDR1 SGHAT and CDR2 FQNNGV. The CDR3 has 16 residues. This chain's CDR3 is CASSRSVGAANTEAFF. The CDR3 coding sequence is TGTGCCAGCAGCCGTTCCGTAGGGGCAGCCAACACTGAAGCTTTCTTT.

The CDR3 DNA is TGTGCCAGCAGTTCCTCCCTTGGACAGGGTAGCGATGAGCAGTTCTTC. It encodes CASSSSLGQGSDEQFF. This chain uses TRBV6-5 with TRBJ2-1, with 8 bases matching TRBD1. The CDR3 has 16 amino acids. V shed 4 bases, J shed 8 bases, and the junction held 13 bases outside the gene matches. From germline, CDR1 is MNHEY and CDR2 SVGAGI.

This chain joins TRBV15 and TRBJ1-2, with TRBD1 identical over 7 bases. This CDR3 has 16 residues. V was pared by 0 bases and J by 2 bases, with 6 bases of the junction left unmatched. In germline, CDR1 is LNHNV, CDR2 YYDKDF (reference sequence). The CDR3 nucleotides read TGTGCCACCAGCAGAGAAGGTACAGGGGCAAACTATGGCTACACCTTC. It is translated as CATSREGTGANYGYTF. Full variable domain (missing parts from reference TRBV15 and TRBJ1-2): DAMVIQNPRYQVTQFGKPVTLSCSQTLNHNVMYWYQQKSSQAPKLLFHYYDKDFNNEADTPDNFQSRRPNTSFCFLDIRSPGLGDTAMYLCATSREGTGANYGYTFGSGTRLTVV.

Only a few counts were recorded for this clonotype. J is TRBJ1-6 and V is TRBV7-8; 7 positions match TRBD1. Trimming cost V 5 bases and J 9 bases; bases outside gene matches: 13. The CDR3 loop spans 16 amino acids. The germline gives CDR1 SGHVS, CDR2 FQNEAQ. The CDR3 protein is CASSRNTGDIGSPLHF. The CDR3 DNA reads TGTGCCAGCAGCCGCAATACAGGGGACATCGGTTCACCCCTCCACTTT.

V gene TRBV5-1 combines with J gene TRBJ2-7, with 8 bases that match TRBD1. CDR1 SGHRS and CDR2 YFSETQ come from the germline V gene. Trimming cost V 5 bases and J 2 bases; bases outside gene matches: 6. The CDR3 spans 14 residues. The CDR3 sequence is CASRLGQGTYEQYF. The DNA of the CDR3 is TGCGCCAGCAGACTAGGACAGGGCACCTACGAGCAGTACTTC. Together with reference TRBV5-1 and TRBJ2-7, the CDR3 gives the full variable domain: KAGVTQTPRYLIKTRGQQVTLSCSPISGHRSVSWYQQTPGQGLQFLFEYFSETQRNKGNFPGRFSGRQFSNSRSEMNVSTLELGDSALYLCASRLGQGTYEQYFGPGTRLTVT.

The chain has TRBV6-5 and TRBJ2-7; D remains unclear. CDR3 length: 15 residues. Germline-derived CDR1 and CDR2 are MNHEY and SVGAGI. Trimming left V 2 bases short and J 5 bases short, with 16 bases between. The chain's CDR3 is CASSYQIYPFNEQYF. The CDR3 DNA sequence: TGTGCCAGCAGTTACCAAATCTACCCTTTTAACGAGCAGTACTTC.

This clonotype was counted at least ten times. The V and J genes are TRBV18 and TRBJ2-7; 7 bases align to TRBD2. The CDR3 has 15 amino acids. In germline, CDR1 is KGHSH, CDR2 LQKENI. V shed 6 bases and J 0 bases; nucleotides not matched to a gene: 8. Here the CDR3 reads CASSQGGPSSYEQYF. The CDR3 region has the DNA TGTGCCAGCTCGCAGGGAGGGCCCAGCTCCTACGAGCAGTACTTC.

This sequence joins TRBV7-2 and TRBJ2-3; the match to TRBD2 covers 8 bases. The ends lost 0 bases at V and 6 bases at J; junction bases unmatched: 11. The germline gives CDR1 SGHTA, CDR2 FQGNSA. This CDR3 is built from 17 residues. The CDR3 loop reads CASSLAGSAGGRDTQYF. The DNA of the CDR3 is TGTGCCAGCAGCTTAGCCGGTTCGGCGGGAGGAAGGGATACGCAGTATTTT.

This clonotype was seen many times. The chain's CDR3 is CSARPQTGGRETQYF. In nucleotides, the CDR3 is TGCAGTGCCAGACCCCAAACAGGGGGCAGGGAGACCCAGTACTTC. The chain has TRBV20-1 and TRBJ2-5, with TRBD1 matching 9 bases. The length of the CDR3 is 15 residues. With 6 bases clipped from V and 5 bases from J, the junction kept 13 bases outside the gene matches. Per germline, CDR1 DFQATT and CDR2 SNEGSKA (reference sequence).

This clonotype was detected a few times. The CDR3 region is CASSPASGGNEQFF. The CDR3 DNA follows: TGTGCCAGCTCACCCGCGAGCGGGGGCAATGAGCAGTTCTTC. The chain combines TRBV18 with TRBJ2-1; 8 bases fit TRBD2. Germline CDR1 KGHSH, CDR2 LQKENI. After removal of 3 bases from V and 6 bases from J, the junction contained 4 bases not matched to a gene. This CDR3 spans 14 amino acids. Supplemented by reference TRBV18 and TRBJ2-1, the full variable domain reads NAGVMQNPRHLVRRRGQEARLRCSPMKGHSHVYWYRQLPEEGLKFMVYLQKENIIDESGMPKERFSAEFPKEGPSILRIQQVVRGDSAAYFCASSPASGGNEQFFGPGTRLTVL.

The chain uses TRBV18 and TRBJ1-4; D call uncertain. Germline assignment: CDR1 KGHSH and CDR2 LQKENI. The V gene lost 4 bases and the J gene lost 5 bases, with 11 bases spanning the gap. This CDR3 is built from 14 residues. In DNA, the CDR3 is TGTGCCAGCTCACTCGGACTGACAAATGAAAAACTGTTTTTT. Its protein product is CASSLGLTNEKLFF.

This chain links TRBV6-5 with TRBJ2-7; 8 bases are shared with TRBD1. The CDR3 has 16 amino acids. Germline CDR1 MNHEY, CDR2 SVGAGI. Germline trimming cut 0 bases from V and 4 bases from J; bases unmatched to any gene: 8. The CDR3 region has the DNA TGTGCCAGCAGTTACTCTGGGACAGGTACTACATACGAGCAGTACTTC. Translation gives CASSYSGTGTTYEQYF.

This clonotype was counted between two and nine times. The V gene is TRBV9, the J gene TRBJ2-2; D might be TRBD1 or TRBD2, each matching 5 bases. Between the trimmed V and J ends, which lost 0 bases and 0 bases, there was a span of 9 bases. From germline, CDR1 is SGDLS and CDR2 YYNGEE. The CDR3 is made up of 16 amino acids. The CDR3 DNA reads TGTGCCAGCAGCGTAGATATGGGGGCGAACACCGGGGAGCTGTTTTTT. Translated, it gives CASSVDMGANTGELFF.

The chain combines TRBV7-8 with TRBJ1-2; D uncertain. The length of the CDR3 is 13 residues. With 3 bases removed from V and 6 bases from J, the gap between germline ends came to 11 bases. The germline gives CDR1 SGHVS, CDR2 FQNEAQ. The CDR3 region has the DNA TGTGCCAGCAGCTTGGCGTTGGGCAATGGCTACACCTTC. Translated, it gives CASSLALGNGYTF.

This clonotype was found a few times. The chain's CDR3 is CAAGRASGTDTQYF. In DNA form, the CDR3 reads TGTGCCGCTGGGAGGGCCTCAGGGACAGATACGCAGTATTTT. This chain connects TRBV30 to TRBJ2-3; 7 nucleotides agree with TRBD2. Germline values: CDR1 GTSNPN, CDR2 SVGIG (reference sequence). J was trimmed by 3 bases and V by 8 bases; bases with no gene match: 11. This CDR3 is built from 14 residues.

The chain links TRBV5-5 to TRBJ1-5; 11 bases align to TRBD1. V was pared by 4 bases and J by 5 bases, with 5 bases of the junction left unmatched. Germline assignment: CDR1 SGHKS and CDR2 YYEKEE (reference sequence). The CDR3 spans 15 residues. In DNA, the CDR3 is TGTGCCAGCAGCCCCCGGACAGGGGGCGATCAGCCCCAGCATTTT. This encodes CASSPRTGGDQPQHF.

There are a few counts of this clonotype. The rearrangement uses TRBV12-3 or TRBV12-4 and TRBJ2-3; 10 bases are shared with TRBD2. This CDR3 has 13 residues. The ends lost 3 bases at V and 10 bases at J; junction bases unmatched: 4. The CDR3 DNA is TGTGCCAGCAGTTTGATAGCGGGAGGACCGCAGTATTTT. It codes for CASSLIAGGPQYF.